Below, 3 T cell receptor beta chains from the same sample are listed, as sequenced in a study of human T cells and chemical hapten exposure (dated by TCRdb to the early 2020s). The receptor library was made with RACE. Sequencer: NextSeq 500. TCRdb trimmed the raw reads at Q25, called clones with MiXCR and kept productive beta chains. A single entry per CDR3 protein holds the most common genes and DNA from its merged rows. This sample comprises more than 35,000 distinct CDR3 sequences, 3.7% of them detected only once. The top ten clones comprise 5.6% of the sample. Taken with the paper, the label for time point translates to: healthy volunteer bleed at 6 weeks. Unfractionated whole blood was collected in Tempus Blood RNA tubes, and total RNA was extracted from that blood. Sequenced material: whole blood. The receptors here all came from a human donor in good health. Some clones in this sample may be carry-over from other donors' samples.

This clonotype was picked up many times. The chain employs TRBV7-6 and TRBJ1-1; D possibly corresponds to TRBD1 (5 bases). Germline loops: CDR1 SGHVS, CDR2 FNYEAQ. Trimming shortened V by 5 bases and J by 2 bases, and 9 bases separated the two germline ends. This CDR3 is built from 13 residues. The CDR3 loop reads CASSADTNTEAFF. The CDR3 DNA follows: TGTGCCAGCAGCGCGGACACAAACACTGAAGCTTTCTTT.

This clonotype was seen many times. The chain carries TRBV6-2 or TRBV6-3 and TRBJ2-7, with a possible D match to TRBD1 (6 bases). The CDR3 length is 17 residues. Trimming pared 3 bases from V and 4 bases from J, leaving 22 bases between. Germline assignment: CDR1 MNHEY and CDR2 SVGEGT. Written as DNA, the CDR3 is TGTGCCAGCAGTTATCCCCCGCGCTATCAGGGGCGATACGAGCAGTACTTC. Protein sequence: CASSYPPRYQGRYEQYF.

This clonotype was recorded a few times. J is TRBJ2-5 and V is TRBV5-1; D possibly corresponds to TRBD1 (5 bases). With 5 bases removed from V and 2 bases from J, the gap between germline ends came to 7 bases. CDR3 length: 12 residues. Looked up from germline, CDR1 is SGHRS and CDR2 is YFSETQ. The CDR3 bases are TGCGCCAGCAGGACAGCGCAAGAGACCCAGTACTTC. This translates into CASRTAQETQYF.